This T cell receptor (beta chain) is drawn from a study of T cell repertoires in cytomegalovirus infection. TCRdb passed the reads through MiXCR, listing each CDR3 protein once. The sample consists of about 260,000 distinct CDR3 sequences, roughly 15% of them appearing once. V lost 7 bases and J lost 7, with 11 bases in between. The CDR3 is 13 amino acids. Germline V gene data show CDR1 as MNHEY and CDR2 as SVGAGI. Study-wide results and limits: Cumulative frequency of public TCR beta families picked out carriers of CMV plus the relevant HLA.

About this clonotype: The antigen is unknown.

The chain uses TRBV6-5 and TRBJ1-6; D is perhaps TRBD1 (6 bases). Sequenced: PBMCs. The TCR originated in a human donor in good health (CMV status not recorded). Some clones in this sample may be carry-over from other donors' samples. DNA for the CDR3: TGTGCCAGCACGCAGGGGACGAATTCACCCCTCCACTTT. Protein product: CASTQGTNSPLHF.